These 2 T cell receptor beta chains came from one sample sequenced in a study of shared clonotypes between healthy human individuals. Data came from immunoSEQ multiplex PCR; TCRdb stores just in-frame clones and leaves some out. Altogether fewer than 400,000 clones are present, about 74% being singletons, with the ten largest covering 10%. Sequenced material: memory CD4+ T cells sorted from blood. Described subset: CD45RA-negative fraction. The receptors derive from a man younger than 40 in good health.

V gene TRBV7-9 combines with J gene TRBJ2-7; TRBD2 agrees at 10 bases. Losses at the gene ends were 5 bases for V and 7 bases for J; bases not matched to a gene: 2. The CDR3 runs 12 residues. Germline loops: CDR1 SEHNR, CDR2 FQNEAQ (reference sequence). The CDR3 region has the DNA TGTGCCAGCAGCGCTAGCGGGAGTGAGCAGTACTTC. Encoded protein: CASSASGSEQYF.

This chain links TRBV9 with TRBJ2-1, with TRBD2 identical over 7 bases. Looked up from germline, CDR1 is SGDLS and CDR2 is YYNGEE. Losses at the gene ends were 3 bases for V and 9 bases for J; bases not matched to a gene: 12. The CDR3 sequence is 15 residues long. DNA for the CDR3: TGTGCCAGCAGCGCCCGGCGGGGCGGGAGTCCTGAGCAGTTCTTC. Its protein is CASSARRGGSPEQFF. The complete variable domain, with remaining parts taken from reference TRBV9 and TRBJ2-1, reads DSGVTQTPKHLITATGQRVTLRCSPRSGDLSVYWYQQSLDQGLQFLIQYYNGEERAKGNILERFSAQQFPDLHSELNLSSLELGDSALYFCASSARRGGSPEQFFGPGTRLTVL.